This entry describes one TCR beta chain. The table lists this clone with a few counts. Its antigen is unknown. The sample holds no much larger clone one base away, and base qualities are not on file. Based on the germline V gene, the CDR1 and CDR2 sequences are LGHNA and YSLEER. The CDR3 contains 20 residues, cysteine and phenylalanine counted. Only CDR3 DNA is held: 60 bases, read in frame from base 1. Unmatched junction bases come to 17, with V trimmed by 2 bases and J by 2 bases. Patients underwent resection in Japan or China between about 2014 and 2017. Histologic diagnosis of each case was confirmed independently by two lung cancer pathologists on H&E slides. For nucleic acid extraction, premalignant or tumor cells were enriched by macro-dissection following pathologic assessment. FFPE tissue was used for DNA isolation with the AllPrep DNA/RNA FFPE Kit. The immunoSEQ hsTCRbeta Kit was used to sequence TCR beta CDR3 regions from DNA. The study's processing was this. TCR sequencing data were analysed with the ImmunoSEQ Analyzer. T cell clonality was defined as 1 minus Pielou's evenness computed on productive rearrangements. The inverse Simpson index, applied to productive templates, was used to measure T cell diversity. T cell density was defined as TCR beta template counts normalized to usable DNA, with usable DNA estimated by amplifying and sequencing housekeeping genes. Two-sided Kruskal-Wallis tests were used to compare TCR metrics across histologic stages. Entries here come from immuneACCESS through TCRdb and include only in-frame sequences with V and J called. Some clones fail to appear in such tables; in the studies checked, an unresolved V gene covers under half of the shortfall, and the cause of the remainder is unknown. The DNA gave D and trimming, while V, J and clone size come from that table. This sample holds some 4,600 clones; approximately 90% were observed only once. Together, the top ten hold over 3% of the sample.

This sample stems from a study of immune evolution from preneoplasia to lung adenocarcinoma (dated by TCRdb to the early 2020s). At the level of the whole study: No AAH lesions showed HLA loss of heterozygosity, compared with 7% of AIS, 15% of MIA and around 35% of ADC lesions. Immune contexture across lung adenocarcinoma precursors and invasive adenocarcinoma was profiled using immune gene expression, TCR sequencing and multiplex immunofluorescence. Resected precursor lesions (AAH, AIS, MIA) and invasive adenocarcinomas were compared with paired morphologically normal lung tissue. Sample size was determined by specimen availability and not by a prior power calculation. The immune data were integrated with whole exome sequencing and methylation data from the same cohort of nodules. The overall cohort comprised approximately 53 patients with pulmonary nodules who underwent surgical resection. The TCR sequencing data were obtained from 51 patients. It was reported in the study that approximately 100 samples were used for TCR sequencing. Class I HLA alleles were inferred from exome data with POLYSOLVER, and allele-specific HLA loss was detected with LOHHLA.

The study at large found these results: Normal lung had the highest top T cell clone frequencies, and these frequencies appeared to fall progressively from AAH through AIS, MIA and invasive adenocarcinoma. The highest clonality was observed in normal lung, whereas higher T cell density and diversity but lower clonality appeared to be present in later-stage lesions. Compared with EGFR-mutant or double wild-type lesions, KRAS-mutant nodules had the highest T cell clonality. Findings were based on association rather than direct causation; larger cohorts with long-term follow-up and longitudinal biopsies were deemed needed. All patients were from Japan and China, so applicability to Western populations was uncertain.

This chain is built from TRBV4-3 and TRBJ2-7; the central 11 bases match TRBD2. Sequenced input: FFPE invasive lung adenocarcinoma tissue. The cell subset or site label corresponds to: frankly invasive lung adenocarcinoma (ADC). This receptor was taken from a person in their fifties with lung adenocarcinoma. The nucleotide sequence reads TGCGCCAGCAGCCAATTCAGGGGCCTAGCGGGAGGCTTGCAGACCTACGAGCAGTACTTC. This yields the protein CASSQFRGLAGGLQTYEQYF.